Listed below are T cell receptor beta chains from one sample, sequenced in a study of shared clonotypes between healthy human individuals. Assay used: immunoSEQ multiplex PCR; TCRdb lists only in-frame clones, some missing. The sample has 2 million to 2.5 million clones, 93% seen once. The specimen was naive CD4+ T cells from PBMCs. The receptors were sampled from a man younger than 35 in good health. Some clones in this sample may be carry-over from other donors' samples. Each CDR3 is given with its conserved first and last residue. The D gene is left open where the match is weak. The listing skips clone size in some rows; elsewhere it reads once, few, many or a size class.

>-|TRBJ2-1|TRBV18|-
CASSPSTTAYNEQFF
TGTGCCAGCTCACCATCGACTACAGCCTACAATGAGCAGTTCTTC
>-|TRBJ1-1|TRBV2|-
CASTAEGYTEAFF
TGTGCCAGCACGGCGGAGGGTTACACTGAAGCTTTCTTT
>-|TRBJ2-5|TRBV10-3|-
CAISLGTPLQETQYF
TGTGCCATCAGTTTAGGGACACCCCTCCAAGAGACCCAGTACTTC
>-|TRBJ2-7|TRBV2|-
CASSADGSYEQYF
TGTGCCAGCAGCGCCGACGGGAGCTACGAGCAGTACTTC
>TRBD1|TRBJ2-7|TRBV5-1|-
CASSLQGVTYEQYF
TGCGCCAGCAGCTTACAGGGGGTTACCTACGAGCAGTACTTC
>TRBD1|TRBJ2-2|TRBV10-3|-
CAISERGQGIGELFF
TGTGCCATCAGTGAGAGGGGACAGGGAATCGGGGAGCTGTTTTTT
>-|TRBJ2-7|TRBV29-1|-
CSVERPGDEQYF
TGCAGCGTTGAACGCCCGGGGGACGAGCAGTACTTC
>-|TRBJ1-1|TRBV7-9|-
CASSLAMMNTEAFF
TGTGCCAGCAGCTTAGCCATGATGAACACTGAAGCTTTCTTT
>TRBD2|TRBJ2-1|TRBV30|-
CAWSVQWGGFYNEQFF
TGTGCCTGGAGTGTACAATGGGGGGGGTTTTACAATGAGCAGTTCTTC
>-|TRBJ2-1|TRBV11-3|-
CASSPGESSSYNEQFF
TGTGCCAGCAGCCCGGGGGAGTCTAGCTCCTACAATGAGCAGTTCTTC
>-|TRBJ1-2|TRBV4-3|-
CASSREPQGGYGYTF
TGCGCCAGCAGCCGCGAGCCGCAGGGAGGCTATGGCTACACCTTC
>-|TRBJ1-1|TRBV13|once
CASSWTEDTEAFF
TGTGCCAGCAGCTGGACAGAGGACACTGAAGCTTTCTTT
>TRBD1|TRBJ1-5|TRBV28|-
CASSLTGGGNQPQHF
TGTGCCAGCAGCCTTACAGGGGGCGGCAATCAGCCCCAGCATTTT
>-|TRBJ2-3|TRBV20-1|-
CSATMRDTQYF
TGCAGTGCTACGATGAGAGATACGCAGTATTTT